The source of this TCR beta chain is a study of response to subunit inactivated influenza vaccine. Trimming removed 4 bases at V and 3 bases at J, with 7 bases between. The CDR3 extends over 13 amino acids. Per the germline V gene, CDR1 is MNHEY and CDR2 is SVGAGI. This clonotype appeared once. The antigen is not known. General study points: Few additional T cells are recruited per seasonal influenza vaccination, authors suggested.

TCRdb redid the calling of the RT-PCR reads with MiXCR, one entry per CDR3 protein. The table records about 500,000 distinct CDR3 sequences, approximately 15% of them present only once. Sequenced here: CD4+ T cells sorted from PBMCs, sampled about 23 months after vaccination. This chain connects TRBV6-5 to TRBJ2-1, with D possibly being TRBD1 or TRBD2 (5 bases each). The clonotype was recovered from a man in his fifties or sixties who received an inactivated influenza vaccine. Written as DNA, the CDR3 is TGTGCCAGCAGTTGGGACGGCTACAATGAGCAGTTCTTC. Amino acid sequence: CASSWDGYNEQFF.